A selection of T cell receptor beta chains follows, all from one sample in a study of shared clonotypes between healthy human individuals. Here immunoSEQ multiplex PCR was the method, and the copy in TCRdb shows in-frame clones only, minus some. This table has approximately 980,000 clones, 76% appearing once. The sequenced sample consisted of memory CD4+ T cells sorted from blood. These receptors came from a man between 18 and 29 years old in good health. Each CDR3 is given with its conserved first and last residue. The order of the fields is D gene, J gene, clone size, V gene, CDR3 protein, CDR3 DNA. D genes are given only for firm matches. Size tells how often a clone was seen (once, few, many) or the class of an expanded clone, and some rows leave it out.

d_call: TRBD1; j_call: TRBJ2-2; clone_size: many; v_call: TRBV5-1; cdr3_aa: CASSIDRGGTGELFF; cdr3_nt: TGCGCCAGCAGCATCGACAGGGGAGGCACCGGGGAGCTGTTTTTT
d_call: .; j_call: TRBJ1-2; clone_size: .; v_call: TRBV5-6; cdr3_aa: CASSLEVIYGYTF; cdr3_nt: TGTGCCAGCAGCTTGGAGGTGATCTATGGCTACACCTTC
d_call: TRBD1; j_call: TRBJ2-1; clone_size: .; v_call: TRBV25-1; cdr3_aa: CASSVQGANSYNEQFF; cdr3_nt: TGTGCCAGCAGTGTACAGGGGGCAAACTCCTACAATGAGCAGTTCTTC
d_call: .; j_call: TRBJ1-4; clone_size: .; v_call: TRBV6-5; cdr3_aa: CASSYSAGLNEKLFF; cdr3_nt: TGTGCCAGCAGTTACTCAGCAGGCCTCAATGAAAAACTGTTTTTT
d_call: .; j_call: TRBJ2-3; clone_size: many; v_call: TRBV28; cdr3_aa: CASSSPPELADTQYF; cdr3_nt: TGTGCCAGCAGTTCCCCCCCCGAGCTCGCAGATACGCAGTATTTT
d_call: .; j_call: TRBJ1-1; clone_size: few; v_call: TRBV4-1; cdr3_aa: CASSQLIMNTEAFF; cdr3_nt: TGCGCCAGCAGCCAACTGATAATGAACACTGAAGCTTTCTTT
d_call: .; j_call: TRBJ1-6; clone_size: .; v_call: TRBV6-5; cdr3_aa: CASRGRDNSPLHF; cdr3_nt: TGTGCCAGCAGGGGGAGAGATAATTCACCCCTCCACTTT
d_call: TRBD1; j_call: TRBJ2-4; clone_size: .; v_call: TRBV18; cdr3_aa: CASSSRTGEDIQYF; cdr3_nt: TGTGCCAGCTCATCAAGGACAGGGGAGGACATTCAGTACTTC
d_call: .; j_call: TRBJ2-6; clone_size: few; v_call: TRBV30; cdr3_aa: CARKTVSGANVLTF; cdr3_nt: TGTGCCCGAAAGACGGTCTCTGGGGCCAACGTCCTGACTTTC
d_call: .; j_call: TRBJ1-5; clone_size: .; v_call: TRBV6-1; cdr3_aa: CASSEGNREGQPQHF; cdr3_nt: TGTGCCAGCAGTGAAGGCAACAGGGAAGGTCAGCCCCAGCATTTT
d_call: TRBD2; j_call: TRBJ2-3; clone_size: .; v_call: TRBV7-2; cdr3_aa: CASSLGGSGGLGTQYF; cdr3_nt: TGTGCCAGCAGCTTAGGGGGTAGCGGGGGCCTCGGTACGCAGTATTTT
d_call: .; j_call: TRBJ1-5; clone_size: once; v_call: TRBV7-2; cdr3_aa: CASSLVGAPNQPQHF; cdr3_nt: TGTGCCAGCAGCTTAGTGGGGGCTCCCAATCAGCCCCAGCATTTT
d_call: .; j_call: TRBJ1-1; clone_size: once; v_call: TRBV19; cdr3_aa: CASSSSGRFEAFF; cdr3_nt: TGTGCCAGTAGTTCGTCAGGACGGTTTGAAGCTTTCTTT
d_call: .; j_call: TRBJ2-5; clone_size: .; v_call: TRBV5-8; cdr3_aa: CASTLYGTETQYF; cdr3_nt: TGTGCCAGCACTCTCTATGGGACAGAGACCCAGTACTTC
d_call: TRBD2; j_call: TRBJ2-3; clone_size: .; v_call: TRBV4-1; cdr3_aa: CASSQAASGAPTDTQYF; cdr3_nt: TGCGCCAGCAGCCAAGCCGCTAGCGGGGCCCCAACAGATACGCAGTATTTT
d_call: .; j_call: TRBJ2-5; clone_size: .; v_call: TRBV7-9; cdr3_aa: CASSLGYRDTQETQYF; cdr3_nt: TGTGCCAGCAGCTTGGGCTATCGGGACACCCAAGAGACCCAGTACTTC
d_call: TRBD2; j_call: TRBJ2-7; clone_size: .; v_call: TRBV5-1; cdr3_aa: CASRPSLAGVSYEQYF; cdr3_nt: TGCGCCAGCAGACCCTCACTAGCGGGCGTCTCCTACGAGCAGTACTTC
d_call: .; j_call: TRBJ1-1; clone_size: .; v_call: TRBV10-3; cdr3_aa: CAISERTMNTEAFF; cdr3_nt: TGTGCCATCAGTGAGAGAACGATGAACACTGAAGCTTTCTTT
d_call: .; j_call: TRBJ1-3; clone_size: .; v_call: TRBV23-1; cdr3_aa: CAVRPRGRGNTIYF; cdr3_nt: TGCGCCGTAAGGCCCAGGGGACGGGGAAACACCATATATTTT
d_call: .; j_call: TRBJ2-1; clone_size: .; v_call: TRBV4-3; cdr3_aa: CASSQEISTLSSYNEQFF; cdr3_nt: TGCGCCAGCAGCCAAGAAATTAGCACACTTAGCTCCTACAATGAGCAGTTCTTC
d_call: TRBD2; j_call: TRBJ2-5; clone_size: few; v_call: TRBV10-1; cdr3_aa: CASSAPGGQETQYF; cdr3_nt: TGCGCCAGCAGTGCTCCGGGGGGACAAGAGACCCAGTACTTC
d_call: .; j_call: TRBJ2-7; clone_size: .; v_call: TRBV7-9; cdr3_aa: CASSSQYEQYF; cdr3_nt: TGTGCCAGCAGCTCCCAGTACGAGCAGTACTTC
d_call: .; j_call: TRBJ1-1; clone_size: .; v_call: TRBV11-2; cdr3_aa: CASSFTGLVTEAFF; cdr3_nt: TGTGCCAGCAGCTTTACAGGGTTGGTCACTGAAGCTTTCTTT
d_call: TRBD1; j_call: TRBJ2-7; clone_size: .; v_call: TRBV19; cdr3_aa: CASSRDRGFYEQYF; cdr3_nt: TGTGCCAGTAGTAGAGACAGGGGGTTCTACGAGCAGTACTTC
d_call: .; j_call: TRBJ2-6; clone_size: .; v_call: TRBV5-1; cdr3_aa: CASSLLISGANVLTF; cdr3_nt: TGCGCCAGCAGCTTGTTGATATCTGGGGCCAACGTCCTGACTTTC
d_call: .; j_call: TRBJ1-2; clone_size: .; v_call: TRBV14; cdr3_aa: CASSHLGLGYTF; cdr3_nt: TGTGCCAGCAGCCACCTAGGGTTAGGCTACACCTTC
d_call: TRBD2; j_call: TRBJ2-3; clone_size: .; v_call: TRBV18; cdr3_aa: CASSPSRGGGADTQYF; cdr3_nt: TGTGCCAGCTCACCCAGCCGGGGCGGGGGGGCCGATACGCAGTATTTT
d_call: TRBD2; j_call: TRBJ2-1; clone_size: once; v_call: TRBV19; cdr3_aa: CASSPLRLAHEQFF; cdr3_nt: TGTGCCAGTAGTCCCCTCAGACTAGCCCATGAGCAGTTCTTC
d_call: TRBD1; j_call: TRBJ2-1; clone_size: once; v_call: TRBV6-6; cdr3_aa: CASSPRGSSYNEQFF; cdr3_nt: TGTGCCAGCAGCCCCAGGGGGAGCTCCTACAATGAGCAGTTCTTC
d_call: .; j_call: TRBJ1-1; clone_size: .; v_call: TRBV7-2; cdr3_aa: CASSWGQRNTEAFF; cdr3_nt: TGTGCCAGCAGCTGGGGACAACGGAACACTGAAGCTTTCTTT
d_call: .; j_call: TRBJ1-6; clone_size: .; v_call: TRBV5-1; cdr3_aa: CAIIISPLHF; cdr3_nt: TGCGCCATCATTATTTCACCCCTCCACTTT
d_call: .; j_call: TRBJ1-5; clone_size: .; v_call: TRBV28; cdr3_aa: CASSARVAQPQHF; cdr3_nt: TGTGCCAGCAGTGCCAGAGTAGCTCAGCCCCAGCATTTT
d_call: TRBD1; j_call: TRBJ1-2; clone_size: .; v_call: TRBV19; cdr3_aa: CASEATYRGLGGYTF; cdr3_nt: TGTGCCAGCGAAGCGACTTACAGGGGGCTGGGAGGCTACACCTTC
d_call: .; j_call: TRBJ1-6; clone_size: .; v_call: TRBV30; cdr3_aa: CAWSKDVAYNSPLHF; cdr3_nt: TGTGCCTGGTCCAAGGACGTTGCCTATAATTCACCCCTCCACTTT
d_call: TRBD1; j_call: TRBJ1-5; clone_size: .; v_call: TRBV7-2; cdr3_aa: CASSLAGQGASF; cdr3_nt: TGTGCCAGCAGCTTAGCGGGACAGGGGGCCTCTTTT
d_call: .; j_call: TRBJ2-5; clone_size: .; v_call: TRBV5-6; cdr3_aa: CASSRGAGTLGETQYF; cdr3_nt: TGTGCCAGCAGCCGTGGGGCAGGCACCCTGGGAGAGACCCAGTACTTC
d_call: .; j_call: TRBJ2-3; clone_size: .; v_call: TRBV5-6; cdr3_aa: CARTARGAGADTQYF; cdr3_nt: TGTGCCAGGACAGCCCGGGGGGCTGGGGCAGATACGCAGTATTTT
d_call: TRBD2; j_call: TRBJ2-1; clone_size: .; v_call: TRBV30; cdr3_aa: CAWQLVPTAGGYNEQFF; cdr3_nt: TGTGCCTGGCAATTGGTGCCCACAGCGGGAGGATACAATGAGCAGTTCTTC
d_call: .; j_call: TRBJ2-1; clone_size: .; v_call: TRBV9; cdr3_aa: CASSVVDGNEQFF; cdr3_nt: TGTGCCAGCAGCGTAGTCGATGGGAACGAGCAGTTCTTC
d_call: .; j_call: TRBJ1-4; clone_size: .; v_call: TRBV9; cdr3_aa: CASSVGLGGFNEKLFF; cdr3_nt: TGTGCCAGCAGCGTAGGGTTGGGGGGCTTTAATGAAAAACTGTTTTTT
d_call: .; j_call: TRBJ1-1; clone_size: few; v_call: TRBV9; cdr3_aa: CASSVGRGARTEAFF; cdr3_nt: TGTGCCAGCAGCGTAGGTCGGGGGGCGAGGACTGAAGCTTTCTTT
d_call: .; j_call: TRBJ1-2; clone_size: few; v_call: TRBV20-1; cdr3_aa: CSARGAYGYTF; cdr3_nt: TGCAGTGCTAGAGGGGCCTATGGCTACACCTTC
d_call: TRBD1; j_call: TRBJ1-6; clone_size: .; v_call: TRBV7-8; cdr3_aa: CASSLRDRVNSPLHF; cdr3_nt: TGTGCCAGCAGCCTAAGGGACAGGGTAAATTCACCCCTCCACTTT
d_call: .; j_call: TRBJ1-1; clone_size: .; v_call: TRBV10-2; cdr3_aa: CASSESAAGVGKNTEAFF; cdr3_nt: TGCGCCAGCAGTGAGTCAGCTGCGGGGGTCGGAAAGAACACTGAAGCTTTCTTT
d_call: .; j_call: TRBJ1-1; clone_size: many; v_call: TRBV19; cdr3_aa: CASATRGITEAFF; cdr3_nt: TGTGCCAGCGCTACTCGGGGTATCACTGAAGCTTTCTTT
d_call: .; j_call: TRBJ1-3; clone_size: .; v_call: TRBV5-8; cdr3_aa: CASSLPGIVGNTIYF; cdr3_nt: TGTGCCAGCAGCTTGCCCGGCATCGTGGGAAACACCATATATTTT
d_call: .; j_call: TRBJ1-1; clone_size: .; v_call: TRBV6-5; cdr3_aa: CASSYSGGTEAFF; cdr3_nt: TGTGCCAGCAGTTACTCCGGGGGGACTGAAGCTTTCTTT